This T cell receptor (beta chain) was retrieved from a study of blood T cell repertoires in COVID-19. The age range of participants was about 18 to 95 years, with residence in approximately 25 US areas. The CDR3 runs 15 residues. This table comes from immunoSEQ multiplex PCR, and its TCRdb copy is limited to in-frame clones, with some not included. Of 200,000 to 250,000 clones listed, about 91% are singletons. What was sequenced was PBMCs or T cells enriched from blood (not recorded which). The chain employs TRBV21-1 and TRBJ1-1; TRBD1 reflects the table's D call only, with no check against the DNA. TRBV21-1 is shown as a pseudogene. The TCR sequence derives from a man younger than 35 with acute COVID-19. The DNA of the CDR3 is TGTGCCAGCAGCAGAGGTAGGACAGCGAACACTGAAGCTTTCTTT. Amino acids: CASSRGRTANTEAFF.